Sequencing of this T cell receptor (beta chain) was carried out in a study of cytomegalovirus exposure and HLA in healthy donors. The CDR3 is made up of 13 amino acids. CDR1 SNHLY and CDR2 FYNNEI come from the germline V gene. With 6 bases removed from V and 6 bases from J, the gap between germline ends came to 11 bases. The PCR was carried out with 60 Vbeta primers and 13 Jbeta primers. Profiled with immunoSEQ multiplex PCR; TCRdb holds only in-frame clones, not every one. The top ten clones hold 2.3% of a sample with about 84,000 clones, 85% to 90% of them seen once. The clonotype comes from a man between 18 and 29 years old in good health and CMV-seronegative. The chain carries TRBV2 and TRBJ2-2; D is possibly TRBD2 (5 bases). The material sequenced was PBMCs. The CDR3 loop is CASSALGAGELFF. The CDR3 bases are TGTGCCAGCAGCGCCTTGGGAGCCGGGGAGCTGTTTTTT.